This T cell receptor beta chain appears in the sequencing data of a study of T cell repertoires in cytomegalovirus infection. This clonotype was counted only a few times. Its antigen is currently unknown. The CDR3 sequence is 15 residues long. The germline V gene has CDR1 SGHTA and CDR2 FQGNSA. Trimming removed 1 base at V and 1 base at J, with 10 bases between. One entry per CDR3 protein results from TCRdb running MiXCR on the reads. The table shows around 47,000 distinct CDR3 sequences, with 20% occurring only once. V is TRBV7-2 and J is TRBJ1-1; TRBD1 might be the D (5 bases). The sample in question was CD8+ T cells from cultured PBMCs, obtained from culture after CMV antigen stimulation. The receptor comes from a human donor in good health (CMV status not recorded). Some clones in this sample may be carry-over from other donors' samples. CDR3 sequence: CASSLVPGPNTEAFF. The CDR3 DNA follows: TGTGCCAGCAGCTTAGTCCCGGGGCCGAACACTGAAGCTTTCTTT.